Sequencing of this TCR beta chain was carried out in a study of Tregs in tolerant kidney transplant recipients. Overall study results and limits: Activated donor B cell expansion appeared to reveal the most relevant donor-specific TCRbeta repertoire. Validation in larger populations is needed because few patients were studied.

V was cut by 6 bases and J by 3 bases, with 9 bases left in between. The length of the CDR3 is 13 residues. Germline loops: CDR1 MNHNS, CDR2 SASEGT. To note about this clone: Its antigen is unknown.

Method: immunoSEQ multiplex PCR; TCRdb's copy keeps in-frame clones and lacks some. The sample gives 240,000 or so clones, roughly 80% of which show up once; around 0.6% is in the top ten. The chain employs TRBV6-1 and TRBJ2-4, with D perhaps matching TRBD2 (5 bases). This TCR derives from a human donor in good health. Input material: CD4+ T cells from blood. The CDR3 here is CASSTEGKNIQYF. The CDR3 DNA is TGTGCCAGCAGCACAGAGGGCAAAAACATTCAGTACTTC.